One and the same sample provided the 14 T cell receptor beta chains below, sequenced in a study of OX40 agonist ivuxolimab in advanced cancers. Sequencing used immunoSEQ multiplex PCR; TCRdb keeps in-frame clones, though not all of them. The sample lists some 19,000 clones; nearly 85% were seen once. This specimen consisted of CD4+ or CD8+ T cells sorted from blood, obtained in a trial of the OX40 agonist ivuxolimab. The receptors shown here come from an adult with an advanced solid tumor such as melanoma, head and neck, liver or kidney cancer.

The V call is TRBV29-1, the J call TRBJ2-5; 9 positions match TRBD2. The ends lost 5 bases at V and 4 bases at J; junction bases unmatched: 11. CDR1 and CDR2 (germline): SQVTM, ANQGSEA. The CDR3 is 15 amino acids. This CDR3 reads CSVTRGGDLRETQYF. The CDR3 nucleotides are TGCAGCGTTACCCGCGGGGGGGACCTCAGAGAGACCCAGTACTTC.

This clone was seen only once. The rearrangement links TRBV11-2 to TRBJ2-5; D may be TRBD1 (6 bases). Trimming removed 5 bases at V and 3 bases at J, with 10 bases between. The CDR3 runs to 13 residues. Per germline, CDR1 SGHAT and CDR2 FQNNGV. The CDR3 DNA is TGTGCCAGCAGCCGCCCAGGGGAAGAGACCCAGTACTTC. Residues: CASSRPGEETQYF.

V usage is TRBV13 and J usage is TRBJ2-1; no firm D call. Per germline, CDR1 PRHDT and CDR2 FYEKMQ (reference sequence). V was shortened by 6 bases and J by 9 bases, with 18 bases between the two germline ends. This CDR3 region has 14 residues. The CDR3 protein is CASSSGLRSGEQFF. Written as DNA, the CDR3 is TGTGCCAGCAGTTCGGGTCTTAGGAGTGGTGAGCAGTTCTTC.

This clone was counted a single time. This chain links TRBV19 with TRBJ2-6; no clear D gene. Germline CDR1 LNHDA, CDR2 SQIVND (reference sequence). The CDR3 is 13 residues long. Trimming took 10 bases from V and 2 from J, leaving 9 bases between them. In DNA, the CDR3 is TGTGCCACCGCTGAGGCTGGGGCCAACGTCCTGACTTTC. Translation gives CATAEAGANVLTF.

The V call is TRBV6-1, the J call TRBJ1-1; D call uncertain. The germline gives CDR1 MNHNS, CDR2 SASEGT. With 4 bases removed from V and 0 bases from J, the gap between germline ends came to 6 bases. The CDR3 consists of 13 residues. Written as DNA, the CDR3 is TGTGCCAGCAGTGGTGTCCTGAACACTGAAGCTTTCTTT. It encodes CASSGVLNTEAFF.

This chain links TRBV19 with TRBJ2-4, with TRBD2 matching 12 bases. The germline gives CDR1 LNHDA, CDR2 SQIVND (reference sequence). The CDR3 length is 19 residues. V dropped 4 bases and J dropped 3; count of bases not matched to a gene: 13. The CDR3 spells CASSNRTSGALEGKNIQYF. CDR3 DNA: TGTGCCAGTAGTAACCGGACTAGCGGGGCTCTAGAGGGCAAAAACATTCAGTACTTC.

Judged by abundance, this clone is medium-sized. CDR3 in DNA: TGTGCCTGGACTAGTGTTTGGACCACAGGGGAAAACTATGGCTACACCTTC. It yields the protein CAWTSVWTTGENYGYTF. This sequence joins TRBV30 and TRBJ1-2; TRBD1 agrees at 7 bases. The CDR3 loop spans 17 amino acids. Trimming took 4 bases from V and 2 from J; bases not matched to a gene: 16. Germline CDR1 GTSNPN, CDR2 SVGIG (reference sequence).

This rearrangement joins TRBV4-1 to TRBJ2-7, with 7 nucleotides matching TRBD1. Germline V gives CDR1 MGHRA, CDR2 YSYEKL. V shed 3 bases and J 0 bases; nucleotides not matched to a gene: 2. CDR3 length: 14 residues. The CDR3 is CASSHRTGSYEQYF. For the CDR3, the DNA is TGCGCCAGCAGCCACCGGACAGGCTCCTACGAGCAGTACTTC.

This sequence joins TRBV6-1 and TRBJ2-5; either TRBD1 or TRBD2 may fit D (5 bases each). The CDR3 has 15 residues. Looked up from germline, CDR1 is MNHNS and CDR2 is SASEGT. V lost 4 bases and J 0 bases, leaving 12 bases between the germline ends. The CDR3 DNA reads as TGTGCCAGCAGTGCTGGGAGACAGAACCAAGAGACCCAGTACTTC. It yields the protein CASSAGRQNQETQYF.

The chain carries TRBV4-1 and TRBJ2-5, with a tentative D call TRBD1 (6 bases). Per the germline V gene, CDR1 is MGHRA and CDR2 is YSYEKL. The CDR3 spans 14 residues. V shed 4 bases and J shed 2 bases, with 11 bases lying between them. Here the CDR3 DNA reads TGCGCCAGCAGCCCAGGGACACTTCAAGAGACCCAGTACTTC. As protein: CASSPGTLQETQYF.

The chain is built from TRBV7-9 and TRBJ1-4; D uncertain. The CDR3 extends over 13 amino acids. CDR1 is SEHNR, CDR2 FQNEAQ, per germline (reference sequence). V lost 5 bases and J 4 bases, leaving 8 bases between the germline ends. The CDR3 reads CASSADFNEKLFF. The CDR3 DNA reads TGTGCCAGCAGCGCCGACTTTAATGAAAAACTGTTTTTT.

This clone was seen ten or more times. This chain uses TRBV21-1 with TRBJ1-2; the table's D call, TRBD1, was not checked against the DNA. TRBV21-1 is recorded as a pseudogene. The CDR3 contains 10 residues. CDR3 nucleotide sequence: TGTGCCAGTGACAGGGGGGGCTACACCTTC. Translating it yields CASDRGGYTF.

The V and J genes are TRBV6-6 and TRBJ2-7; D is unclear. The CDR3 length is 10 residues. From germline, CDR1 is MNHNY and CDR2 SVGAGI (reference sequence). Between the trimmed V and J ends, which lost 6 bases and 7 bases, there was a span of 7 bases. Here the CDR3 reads CASRGSEQYF. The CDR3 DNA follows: TGTGCCAGCAGAGGGTCGGAGCAGTACTTC.

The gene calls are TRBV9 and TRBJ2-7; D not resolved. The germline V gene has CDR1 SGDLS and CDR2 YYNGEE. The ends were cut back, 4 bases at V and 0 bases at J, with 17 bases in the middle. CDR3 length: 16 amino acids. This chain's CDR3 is CASSPTRTERSYEQYF. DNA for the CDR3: TGTGCCAGCAGCCCGACTCGGACCGAACGCTCCTACGAGCAGTACTTC.